This T cell receptor beta chain was identified in a study of T cell repertoires in cytomegalovirus infection. Study context: Indications of both CMV infection and matching HLA type were provided by public TCR beta signatures.

Broader study findings: Predominance within the ex vivo response was attributable to HLA-C-restricted CMV-specific TCR beta clonotypes.

This clonotype was seen a few times. Its antigen is not identified. V lost 5 bases to trimming and J lost 9 bases; unmatched junction nucleotides: 7. CDR3 size: 14 residues. The germline V gene encodes CDR1 SGHAT and CDR2 FQDESV (reference sequence). TCRdb passed the reads through MiXCR, listing each CDR3 protein once. The sample consists of about 60,000 distinct CDR3 sequences, 33% of them appearing once. Sequencing was done on a sample of PBMCs, sequenced either directly or after in vitro stimulation (not recorded which). This receptor was obtained from a human donor in good health (CMV status not recorded). Some clones in this sample may be carry-over from other donors' samples. The V call is TRBV11-1, the J call TRBJ2-1; TRBD2 matches 10 bases. The CDR3 DNA reads TGTGCCAGCAGCAGCAGCGGGGGGGCGGGTGAGCAGTTCTTC. It specifies CASSSSGGAGEQFF.